These 26 T cell receptor beta chains were all obtained from the same sample, sequenced in a study of beta chain features in type 1 diabetes. The study's findings and limits: TCRB CDR3 length was moderately but significantly reduced in all four CD4+ subsets of Type 1 diabetes patients.

No antigen has been identified for these receptors. Sequenced material consisted of expressed TCRB transcripts (all of the isolated RNA was reverse transcribed). Repertoires were generated with immunoSEQ multiplex PCR, while TCRdb's copy carries only in-frame clones and drops some. Among 500,000 to 650,000 clones listed, around 12% were seen once. Sequencing input: naive CD4+ T cells from blood. The receptors here all came from a man aged 25 to 45 with type 1 diabetes.

The chain couples TRBV7-2 to TRBJ2-7; 10 nucleotides align to TRBD1. Germline CDR1 SGHTA, CDR2 FQGNSA. CDR3 length equals 13 residues. V was pared by 5 bases and J by 7 bases, with 5 bases of the junction left unmatched. The CDR3 spells CASSSDRGREQYF. The CDR3 DNA reads TGTGCCAGCAGCAGTGACAGGGGGCGAGAGCAGTACTTC.

The chain joins TRBV5-4 to TRBJ2-3; D assignment may be TRBD1 or TRBD2 (5 bases each). The CDR3 has 14 residues. Germline-derived CDR1 and CDR2 are SGHNT and YYREEE (reference sequence). V was cut by 4 bases and J by 2 bases, with 11 bases left in between. The CDR3 bases are TGTGCCAGCAGCCGTCGGGACCCCACAGATACGCAGTATTTT. Protein product: CASSRRDPTDTQYF.

This clone was picked up a small number of times. This chain joins TRBV5-1 and TRBJ2-7; D possibly uses TRBD1 or TRBD2 (6 bases each). From germline, CDR1 is SGHRS and CDR2 YFSETQ. V was clipped by 4 bases and J by 5 bases, with 13 bases between them. This CDR3 is built from 13 residues. The chain's CDR3 is CASSPGAGNEQYF. The CDR3 region has the DNA TGCGCCAGCAGCCCGGGGGCCGGGAACGAGCAGTACTTC.

The chain is built from TRBV2 and TRBJ1-5, with D perhaps TRBD1 (5 bases). CDR3 size: 15 residues. V lost 7 bases and J 6 bases, leaving 19 bases between the germline ends. Germline CDR1 is SNHLY and CDR2 is FYNNEI. The CDR3: CASNSGSGRIQPQHF. The DNA for the CDR3 is TGTGCCAGCAATAGTGGATCGGGGCGGATTCAGCCCCAGCATTTT. Full variable domain (missing parts from reference TRBV2 and TRBJ1-5): EPEVTQTPSHQVTQMGQEVILRCVPISNHLYFYWYRQILGQKVEFLVSFYNNEISEKSEIFDDQFSVERPDGSNFTLKIRSTKLEDSAMYFCASNSGSGRIQPQHFGDGTRLSIL.

This clone was detected a few times. The chain couples TRBV7-8 to TRBJ1-2; possible D gene TRBD1, 5 bases. V was clipped by 5 bases and J by 0 bases, with 13 bases between them. The CDR3 loop spans 15 amino acids. In germline, CDR1 is SGHVS, CDR2 FQNEAQ. The DNA for the CDR3 is TGTGCCAGCAGCCCACCGGGGCGAGCTAACTATGGCTACACCTTC. Protein product: CASSPPGRANYGYTF.

This clone occurred a few times. CDR3 DNA sequence: TGTGCCAGCTCACCACCGCAGGGGAACGAGCAGTACTTC. Encoded protein: CASSPPQGNEQYF. The chain couples TRBV18 to TRBJ2-7, with D maybe TRBD1 (6 bases). This CDR3 has 13 amino acids. With 0 bases removed from V and 5 bases from J, the gap between germline ends came to 8 bases. The V gene's germline CDR1 is KGHSH and CDR2 LQKENI.

This chain connects TRBV5-4 to TRBJ2-1; 8 bases map to TRBD2. From germline, CDR1 is SGHNT and CDR2 YYREEE (reference sequence). CDR3 length equals 15 residues. J gave up 5 bases and V 4 bases, and 8 bases lay outside the gene matches. This chain's CDR3 is CASSLQSGGDNEQFF. The CDR3 DNA reads as TGTGCCAGCAGCCTCCAGTCGGGGGGGGACAATGAGCAGTTCTTC. The whole variable domain, filled in from reference TRBV5-4 and TRBJ2-1, reads ETGVTQSPTHLIKTRGQQVTLRCSSQSGHNTVSWYQQALGQGPQFIFQYYREEENGRGNFPPRFSGLQFPNYSSELNVNALELDDSALYLCASSLQSGGDNEQFFGPGTRLTVL.

This clone appeared a few times. The rearrangement uses TRBV7-9 and TRBJ1-1; tentatively, D is TRBD1 (5 bases). The CDR3 totals 13 residues. Germline V CDR1 and CDR2: SEHNR, FQNEAQ (reference sequence). Trimming took off 7 bases at V and 5 bases at J, with 14 bases between the two ends. In nucleotides, the CDR3 is TGTGCCAGCATGATGGGGGGGAAGACTGAAGCTTTCTTT. Its protein is CASMMGGKTEAFF.

In this sample, this clone turned up a few times. A read error may account for a junction end that differs from germline. The chain employs TRBV7-7 and TRBJ2-5; no clear D gene. The germline gives CDR1 SSHAT, CDR2 FNYEAQ (reference sequence). The CDR3 has 12 amino acids. The CDR3 region is CASSFPQETQYF. The CDR3, as DNA: TGTGCTAGCAGCTTTCCCCAAGAGACCCAGTACTTC.

The sample holds a few counts of this clone. The chain's CDR3 is CASSPGQGTYNEQFF. For the CDR3, the DNA is TGTGCCAGCAGCCCCGGGCAGGGAACCTACAATGAGCAGTTCTTC. V is TRBV7-3 and J is TRBJ2-1; a weak D match, TRBD1 (5 bases). CDR1 SGHTA and CDR2 FQGTGA come from the germline V gene. The CDR3 totals 15 residues. Trimming took off 5 bases at V and 2 bases at J, with 13 bases between the two ends.

This clone was counted only a few times. V and J are TRBV2 and TRBJ1-2; the match to TRBD1 covers 9 bases. CDR1 is SNHLY and CDR2 is FYNNEI in the germline V gene. V gave up 6 bases and J gave up 8 bases; unmatched junction bases: 10. This CDR3 has 14 amino acids. This chain's CDR3 is CASRETGTGSGYTF. The CDR3 DNA sequence: TGTGCCAGCAGGGAAACCGGGACAGGGAGCGGCTACACCTTC.

The chain employs TRBV29-1 and TRBJ1-1; the D is unclear. The CDR3 totals 15 residues. CDR1 SQVTM and CDR2 ANQGSEA come from the germline V gene. V shed 2 bases and J shed 0 bases, with 13 bases lying between them. DNA for the CDR3: TGCAGCGTTGAAACCCGTCAGATACTGAACACTGAAGCTTTCTTT. Amino acids: CSVETRQILNTEAFF.

The chain carries TRBV7-9 and TRBJ1-1; TRBD1 matches 11 bases. The CDR3 consists of 14 residues. V was pared by 0 bases and J by 11 bases, with 5 bases of the junction left unmatched. Germline-derived CDR1 and CDR2 are SEHNR and FQNEAQ (reference sequence). In nucleotides, the CDR3 is TGTGCCAGCAGCTTAGCGGACAGGGGGCAGAGGGCTTTCTTT. This codes for CASSLADRGQRAFF.

V and J are TRBV10-3 and TRBJ2-7; D gene unclear. Per the germline V gene, CDR1 is ENHRY and CDR2 is SYGVKD. V lost 6 bases to trimming and J lost 1 base, with 4 bases between them. The CDR3 has 11 residues. The CDR3 reads CAIRNSYEQYF. CDR3 nucleotides: TGTGCCATCAGAAATTCCTACGAGCAGTACTTC.

Details on this clone: Other nucleotide sequences from this sample produce the same CDR3. V usage is TRBV6-5 and J usage is TRBJ2-5, with D possibly matching TRBD1 (5 bases). There are 13 residues in the CDR3. Trimming stripped 2 bases from V and 4 bases from J, with 8 bases between. Germline values: CDR1 MNHEY, CDR2 SVGAGI. The CDR3 region is CASSYAGLETQYF. CDR3 bases: TGTGCCAGCAGTTACGCAGGGTTAGAGACCCAGTACTTC.

CDR3 loop: CASSISTYGYTF. CDR3 nucleotide sequence: TGTGCCAGTAGTATAAGTACCTATGGCTACACCTTC. This chain joins TRBV19 and TRBJ1-2; D uncertain. The CDR3 extends over 12 amino acids. V was clipped by 2 bases and J by 4 bases, with 5 bases between them. Germline CDR1 is LNHDA and CDR2 is SQIVND (reference sequence).

This chain uses TRBV29-1 with TRBJ1-5; 7 nucleotides agree with TRBD1. After removal of 7 bases from V and 4 bases from J, the junction contained 4 bases not matched to a gene. The germline V gene encodes CDR1 SQVTM and CDR2 ANQGSEA. The CDR3 is 12 amino acids. CDR3 coding DNA: TGCAGCGCGGCGGACAGGAATCAGCCCCAGCATTTT. Amino acid sequence: CSAADRNQPQHF.

The V and J genes are TRBV30 and TRBJ1-4; D is ambiguous. Trimming pared 0 bases from V and 0 bases from J, leaving 5 bases between. The V gene's germline CDR1 is GTSNPN and CDR2 SVGIG (reference sequence). CDR3 length equals 14 residues. CDR3 sequence reads: CAWSVYSTNEKLFF. For the CDR3, the DNA is TGTGCCTGGAGTGTATACTCAACTAATGAAAAACTGTTTTTT.

A few counts support this clone. CDR3 region: CASSAELRGGAYNEQFF. The CDR3 DNA follows: TGTGCCAGCAGCGCCGAACTGCGCGGGGGGGCCTACAATGAGCAGTTCTTC. V usage is TRBV9 and J usage is TRBJ2-1, with 9 nucleotides matching TRBD2. Germline V gives CDR1 SGDLS, CDR2 YYNGEE. V dropped 3 bases and J dropped 2; count of bases not matched to a gene: 9. The CDR3 is 17 amino acids.

The V call is TRBV6-5, the J call TRBJ2-2, with 8 bases fitting TRBD1. With V trimmed by 0 bases and J by 7 bases, 7 bases remained unmatched. This CDR3 is 16 amino acids long. The germline V gene encodes CDR1 MNHEY and CDR2 SVGAGI. The chain's CDR3 is CASSYSGQGRGGELFF. The CDR3 coding sequence is TGTGCCAGCAGTTACTCTGGACAGGGAAGAGGCGGGGAGCTGTTTTTT.

This clone was recorded a few times. This rearrangement joins TRBV19 to TRBJ2-7, with 7 bases identical to TRBD1. J gave up 3 bases and V 0 bases, and 17 bases lay outside the gene matches. Looked up from germline, CDR1 is LNHDA and CDR2 is SQIVND (reference sequence). CDR3 length: 19 amino acids. The CDR3 sequence is CASSIDLRGDRLFNYEQYF. CDR3 DNA: TGTGCCAGTAGTATAGATCTACGTGGGGACAGACTGTTTAACTACGAGCAGTACTTC.

The table lists this clone with a few counts. The rearrangement joins TRBV5-1 to TRBJ2-1, with D possibly matching TRBD1 (5 bases). The ends were cut back, 3 bases at V and 2 bases at J, with 15 bases in the middle. Germline V CDR1 and CDR2: SGHRS, YFSETQ. The CDR3 sequence is 16 residues long. CDR3 sequence (DNA): TGCGCCAGCAGCTGGGCAGGTCAGGGTGCCTACAATGAGCAGTTCTTC. Its translation is CASSWAGQGAYNEQFF.

V gene TRBV27 combines with J gene TRBJ2-7, with TRBD1 as a possible D gene (6 bases). The germline gives CDR1 MNHEY, CDR2 SMNVEV (reference sequence). The CDR3 is made up of 15 amino acids. Trimming removed 0 bases from V and 4 bases from J, with 13 bases in between. The CDR3 sequence: CASSLSAGETYEQYF. Here the CDR3 DNA reads TGTGCCAGCAGTTTATCTGCAGGGGAGACTTACGAGCAGTACTTC.

This sequence joins TRBV2 and TRBJ1-1; D perhaps matches TRBD1 (5 bases). CDR3 length: 14 residues. Trimming took 4 bases from V and 1 from J, leaving 10 bases between them. Germline V gene sequence: CDR1 SNHLY, CDR2 FYNNEI. The CDR3 DNA follows: TGTGCCAGCAGTGTTGAGGGGCCGAACACTGAAGCTTTCTTT. It codes for CASSVEGPNTEAFF.

This chain connects TRBV13 to TRBJ1-3; D gene ambiguous. This CDR3 spans 15 amino acids. Germline lookup yields CDR1 PRHDT and CDR2 FYEKMQ (reference sequence). Trimming cost V 2 bases and J 1 base, with 9 bases left between them. CDR3 amino acids: CASSLRPRSGNTIYF. For the CDR3, the DNA is TGTGCCAGCAGCTTACGTCCGAGGTCTGGAAACACCATATATTTT.

This clone was recorded a few times. The chain couples TRBV7-2 to TRBJ1-5; D remains unclear. The V gene lost 1 base and the J gene lost 1 base, with 5 bases spanning the gap. This CDR3 contains 14 residues. Germline V gene sequence: CDR1 SGHTA, CDR2 FQGNSA. The CDR3 is CASSLVGSNQPQHF. CDR3 nucleotide sequence: TGTGCCAGCAGCTTAGTCGGAAGCAATCAGCCCCAGCATTTT.